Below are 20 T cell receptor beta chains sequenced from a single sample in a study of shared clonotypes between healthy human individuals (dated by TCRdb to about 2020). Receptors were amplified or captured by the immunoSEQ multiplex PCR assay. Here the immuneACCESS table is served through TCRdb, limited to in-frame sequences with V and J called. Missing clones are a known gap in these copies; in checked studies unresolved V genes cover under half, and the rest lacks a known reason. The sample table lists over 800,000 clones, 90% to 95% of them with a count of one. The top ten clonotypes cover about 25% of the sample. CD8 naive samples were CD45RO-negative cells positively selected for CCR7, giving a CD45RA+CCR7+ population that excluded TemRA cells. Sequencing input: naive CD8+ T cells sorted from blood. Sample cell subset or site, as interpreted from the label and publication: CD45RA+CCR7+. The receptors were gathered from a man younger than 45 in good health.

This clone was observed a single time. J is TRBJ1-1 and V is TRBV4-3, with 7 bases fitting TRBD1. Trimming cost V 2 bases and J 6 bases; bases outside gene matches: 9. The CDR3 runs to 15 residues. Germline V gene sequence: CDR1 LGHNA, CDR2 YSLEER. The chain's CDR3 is CASSQTRDRLAEAFF. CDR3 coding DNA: TGCGCCAGCAGCCAAACCCGGGACAGACTAGCTGAAGCTTTCTTT.

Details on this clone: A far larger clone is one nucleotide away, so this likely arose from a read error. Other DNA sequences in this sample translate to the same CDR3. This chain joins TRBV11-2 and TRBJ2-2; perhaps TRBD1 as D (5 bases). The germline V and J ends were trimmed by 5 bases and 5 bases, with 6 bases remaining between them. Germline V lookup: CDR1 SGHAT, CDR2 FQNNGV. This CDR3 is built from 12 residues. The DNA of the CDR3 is TGTGCCAGCAGCCCAGGGACCGGGGAGCTGTTTTTT. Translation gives CASSPGTGELFF.

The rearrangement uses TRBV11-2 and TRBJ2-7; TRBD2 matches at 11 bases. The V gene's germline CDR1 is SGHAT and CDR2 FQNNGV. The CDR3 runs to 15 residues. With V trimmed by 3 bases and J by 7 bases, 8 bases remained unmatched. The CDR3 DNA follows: TGTGCCAGCAGCTTTAGCGGGAGGGCCTCGATGGAGCAGTACTTC. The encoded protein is CASSFSGRASMEQYF.

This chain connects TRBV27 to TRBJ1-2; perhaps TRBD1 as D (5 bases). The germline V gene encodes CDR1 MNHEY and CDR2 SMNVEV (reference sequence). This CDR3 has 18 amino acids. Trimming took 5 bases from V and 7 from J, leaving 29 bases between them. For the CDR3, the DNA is TGTGCCAGCAGTATACAGATTCCGCGGGGAGGCCGGGACGGTGGCTACACCTTC. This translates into CASSIQIPRGGRDGGYTF.

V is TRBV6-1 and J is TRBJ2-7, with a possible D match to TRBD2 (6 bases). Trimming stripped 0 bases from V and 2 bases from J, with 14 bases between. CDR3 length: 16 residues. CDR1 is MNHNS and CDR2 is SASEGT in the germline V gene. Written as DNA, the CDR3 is TGTGCCAGCAGTGAAGCGCGGGGAGCCCCAGCCTACGAGCAGTACTTC. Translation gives CASSEARGAPAYEQYF.

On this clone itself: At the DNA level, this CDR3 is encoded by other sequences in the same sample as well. CDR3: CASSFGPYNEQFF. The CDR3 coding sequence is TGTGCCAGCAGTTTTGGTCCATACAATGAGCAGTTCTTC. The J gene is TRBJ2-1, the V gene TRBV27; D gene uncertain. Germline V gene data show CDR1 as MNHEY and CDR2 as SMNVEV (reference sequence). The germline V and J ends were trimmed by 3 bases and 4 bases, with 7 bases remaining between them. CDR3 length: 13 residues.

The CDR3 loop reads CASSQGVVSSEEQFF. CDR3 DNA sequence: TGCGCCAGCAGCCAAGGTGTTGTTTCGAGCGAAGAGCAGTTCTTC. The V call is TRBV4-1, the J call TRBJ2-1; the D is unclear. The CDR3 covers 15 residues. CDR1 and CDR2 from the germline V gene are MGHRA and YSYEKL. V was clipped by 1 base and J by 10 bases, with 17 bases between them.

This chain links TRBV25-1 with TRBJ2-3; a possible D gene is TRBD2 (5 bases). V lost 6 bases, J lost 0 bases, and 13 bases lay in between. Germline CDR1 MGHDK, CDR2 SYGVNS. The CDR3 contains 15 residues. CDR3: CASSRASPSTDTQYF. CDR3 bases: TGTGCCAGCAGCCGGGCTAGCCCAAGCACAGATACGCAGTATTTT.

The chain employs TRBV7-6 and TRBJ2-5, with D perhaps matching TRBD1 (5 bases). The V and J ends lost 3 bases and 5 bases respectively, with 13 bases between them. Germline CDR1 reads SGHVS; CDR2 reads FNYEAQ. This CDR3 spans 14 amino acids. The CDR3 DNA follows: TGTGCCAGCAGCTTTAAGGGGCTTTCGGAGACCCAGTACTTC. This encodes CASSFKGLSETQYF.

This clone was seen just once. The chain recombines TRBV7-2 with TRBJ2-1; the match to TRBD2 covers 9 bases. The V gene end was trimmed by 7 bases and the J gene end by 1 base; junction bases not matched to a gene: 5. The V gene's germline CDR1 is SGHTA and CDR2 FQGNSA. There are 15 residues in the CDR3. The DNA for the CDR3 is TGTGCCAGCACCCCACTAGCGGGTTCCTACAATGAGCAGTTCTTC. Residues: CASTPLAGSYNEQFF.

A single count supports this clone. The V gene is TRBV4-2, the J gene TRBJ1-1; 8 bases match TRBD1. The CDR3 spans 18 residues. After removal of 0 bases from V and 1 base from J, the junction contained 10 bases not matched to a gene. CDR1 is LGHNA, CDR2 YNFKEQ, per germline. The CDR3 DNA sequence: TGTGCCAGCAGCCAAGAAGCAGGGGGCGCCTTCCCGAACACTGAAGCTTTCTTT. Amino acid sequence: CASSQEAGGAFPNTEAFF.

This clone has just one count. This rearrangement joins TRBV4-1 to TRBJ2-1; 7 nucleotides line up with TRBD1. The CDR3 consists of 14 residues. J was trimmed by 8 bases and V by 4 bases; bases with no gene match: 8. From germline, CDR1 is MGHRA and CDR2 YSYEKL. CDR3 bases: TGCGCCAGCAGCCTGCGACAGGGAAGGGATGAGCAGTTCTTC. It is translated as CASSLRQGRDEQFF.

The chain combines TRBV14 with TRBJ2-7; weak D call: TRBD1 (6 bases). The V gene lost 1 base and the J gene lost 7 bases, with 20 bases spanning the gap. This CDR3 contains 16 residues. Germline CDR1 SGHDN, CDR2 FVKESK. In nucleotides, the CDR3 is TGTGCCAGCAGCCAAGCTATCGGGACACCGGCATCTGAGCAGTACTTC. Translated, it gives CASSQAIGTPASEQYF. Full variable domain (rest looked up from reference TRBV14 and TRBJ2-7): EAGVTQFPSHSVIEKGQTVTLRCDPISGHDNLYWYRRVMGKEIKFLLHFVKESKQDESGMPNNRFLAERTGGTYSTLKVQPAELEDSGVYFCASSQAIGTPASEQYFGPGTRLTVT.

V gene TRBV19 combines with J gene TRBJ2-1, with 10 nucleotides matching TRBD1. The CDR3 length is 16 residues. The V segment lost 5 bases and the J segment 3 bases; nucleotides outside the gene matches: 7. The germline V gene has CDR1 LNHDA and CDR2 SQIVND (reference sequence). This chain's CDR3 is CASSPGTGVHYNEQFF. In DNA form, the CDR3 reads TGTGCCAGTAGTCCCGGGACAGGGGTACACTACAATGAGCAGTTCTTC. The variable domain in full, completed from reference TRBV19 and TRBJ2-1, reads DGGITQSPKYLFRKEGQNVTLSCEQNLNHDAMYWYRQDPGQGLRLIYYSQIVNDFQKGDIAEGYSVSREKKESFPLTVTSAQKNPTAFYLCASSPGTGVHYNEQFFGPGTRLTVL.

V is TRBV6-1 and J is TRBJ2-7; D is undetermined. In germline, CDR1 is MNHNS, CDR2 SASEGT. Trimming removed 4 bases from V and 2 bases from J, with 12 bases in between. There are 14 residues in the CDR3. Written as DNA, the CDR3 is TGTGCCAGCAGTGTGGGTCACGGAACCTACGAGCAGTACTTC. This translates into CASSVGHGTYEQYF.

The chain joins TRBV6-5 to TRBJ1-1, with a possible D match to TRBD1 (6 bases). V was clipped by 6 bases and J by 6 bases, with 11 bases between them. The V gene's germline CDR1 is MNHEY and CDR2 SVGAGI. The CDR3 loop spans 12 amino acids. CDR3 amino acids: CASRNEGAEAFF. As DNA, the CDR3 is TGTGCCAGCAGGAACGAGGGGGCTGAAGCTTTCTTT.

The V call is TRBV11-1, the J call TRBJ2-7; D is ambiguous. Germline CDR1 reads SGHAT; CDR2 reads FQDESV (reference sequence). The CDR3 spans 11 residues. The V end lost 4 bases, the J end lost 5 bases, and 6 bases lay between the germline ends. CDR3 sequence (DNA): TGTGCCAGCAGCTCCCCAAACGAGCAGTACTTC. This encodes CASSSPNEQYF.

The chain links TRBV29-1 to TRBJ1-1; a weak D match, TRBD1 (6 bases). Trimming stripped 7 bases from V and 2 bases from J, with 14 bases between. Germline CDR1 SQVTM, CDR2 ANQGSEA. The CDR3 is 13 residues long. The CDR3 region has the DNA TGCAGCGCCCTGGGGGCCACTAACACTGAAGCTTTCTTT. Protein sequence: CSALGATNTEAFF. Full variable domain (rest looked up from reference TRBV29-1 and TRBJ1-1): SAVISQKPSRDICQRGTSLTIQCQVDSQVTMMFWYRQQPGQSLTLIATANQGSEATYESGFVIDKFPISRPNLTFSTLTVSNMSPEDSSIYLCSALGATNTEAFFGQGTRLTVV.

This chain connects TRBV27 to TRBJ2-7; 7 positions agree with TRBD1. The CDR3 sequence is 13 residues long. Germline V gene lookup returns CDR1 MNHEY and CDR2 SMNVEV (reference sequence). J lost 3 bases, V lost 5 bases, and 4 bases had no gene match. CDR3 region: CASSVNRGYEQYF. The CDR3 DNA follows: TGTGCCAGCAGTGTAAACAGGGGCTACGAGCAGTACTTC.

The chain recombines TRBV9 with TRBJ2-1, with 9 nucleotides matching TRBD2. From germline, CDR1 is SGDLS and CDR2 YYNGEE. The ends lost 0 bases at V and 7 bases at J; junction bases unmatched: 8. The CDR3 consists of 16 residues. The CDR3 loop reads CASSVGVAGGPNEQFF. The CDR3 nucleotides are TGTGCCAGCAGCGTAGGGGTGGCGGGAGGGCCTAATGAGCAGTTCTTC. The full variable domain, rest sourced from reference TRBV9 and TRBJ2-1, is DSGVTQTPKHLITATGQRVTLRCSPRSGDLSVYWYQQSLDQGLQFLIQYYNGEERAKGNILERFSAQQFPDLHSELNLSSLELGDSALYFCASSVGVAGGPNEQFFGPGTRLTVL.